The clone carrying this T cell receptor beta chain was detected a few times. Antigen unknown. This specimen belongs to a study of long-term antiretroviral therapy in people with HIV. Background on the study: A decade or so separates the oldest specimens from the later 2015 immediate-ART recommendation. Whole-study findings and limits: Dominance of pre-ART expanded clones persisted, fluctuating and often declining after ART. HIV repertoires had narrower CDR3 length ranges than controls.

A v3.0 immunoSEQ assay was performed at survey level. Using immunoSEQ multiplex PCR, the repertoire was profiled, and TCRdb retains in-frame clones only, with some absent. The sample yields about 17,000 clones, 75% to 85% seen once. Germline CDR1 reads SGHTS; CDR2 reads YDEGEE. This CDR3 contains 15 residues. V shed 1 base and J 7 bases; nucleotides not matched to a gene: 8. Treatment for all HIV-infected participants took place in the United States. The sequences come from unsorted PBMCs, collected 0.3 years before starting antiretroviral therapy. The source of this sequence is a man aged 45-65 years with HIV. The V and J genes are TRBV5-8 and TRBJ1-5; 7 bases agree with TRBD1. CDR3 amino acids: CASSLNRAGGQPQHF. CDR3 coding DNA: TGTGCCAGCAGCTTGAATCGGGCAGGGGGACAGCCCCAGCATTTT.